The present T cell receptor (beta chain) was sequenced within a study of T cell repertoires in aging, cancer and after chemotherapy (dated by TCRdb to between 2018 and 2020). Turning to the overall study: The donors fell into six age groups ranging from 30 or younger to 70 or older, and each group had at least three individuals. Alongside 95 healthy donors serving as a reference group, the cohort included 218 cancer patients, of whom roughly 92 had hematological cancers and more than 120 had solid cancers. The complete dataset included some 9 million TCR reads. TCR repertoires from healthy donor controls were recorded over periods of several months to years and showed clear clonal overlap between repeated samplings. Peripheral blood TCR beta repertoires from healthy donors and cancer patients were profiled to examine immunoaging and T cell reconstitution after chemotherapy.

On the study overall, not on this receptor specifically: In healthy donors, the decline in TCR diversity with age was mainly due to loss of richness, whereas in cancer patients loss of evenness also played a role. Significantly lower blood TCR diversity and higher clonality were observed in untreated patients with hematological or solid cancers than in age-matched healthy donors. The authors noted that the repertoire data do not allow conclusions about immunological memory after chemotherapy. In both cancer cohorts, the median generation probability rose over the chemotherapy interval, which suggests that the repertoire was reconstituted through rebound thymic output.

This clonotype is medium-sized (0.01 to 0.1%) in terms of sample share. Its binding antigen is unknown. Per-nucleotide qualities are absent, and no much larger clonotype sits a single base away. V loses 10 bases at its end and J loses 9 bases; junction bases beyond the gene matches: 14. Taken from the germline V gene (reference sequence), the CDR1 and CDR2 loops are MNHNY and SVGAGI. Measured from the cysteine to the phenylalanine, the CDR3 is 15 residues long. The read is trimmed to its CDR3 DNA, 45 bases read in frame from base 1. Rearranged TRB sequences spanning V, D and J segments were amplified by multiplex touch-down PCR using a mixed TRB-A/B primer pool. Two consecutive PCR reactions with Phusion HS II polymerase added Illumina adapters and sample indices to the amplicons. Amplicons were gel-purified using the NucleoSpin Gel and PCR Clean-up kit and were subsequently checked with Qubit and an Agilent 2100 Bioanalyzer. Sequencing of the libraries was done on an Illumina MiSeq with paired-end, single-indexed 600-cycle runs. In the authors' own workflow: Processing of the TRB sequences was carried out with MiXCR versions 2.12 and 3.0.5. Each unique CDR3 nucleotide sequence was treated as one clone, and only productive sequences with two or more reads were kept. Shannon diversity, evenness, clonality (one minus evenness), and alpha-parameterized diversity profiles from alpha 0 to 5 were included as repertoire metrics. Generation probabilities of clones in paired pre- and post-chemotherapy samples were computed with the IGoR algorithm. Through fastp at Q25 and MiXCR, TCRdb rebuilt clones from the public reads, retaining in-frame beta chains. Every CDR3 protein is listed once, alongside the most common genes and DNA of its rows. TCRdb's processing, not the authors' own work, is the source of the V and J calls. Present in this sample are about 12,000 distinct CDR3 sequences, under 35% of which were seen just once. The ten largest clones take up about a tenth of the sample.

TCR beta rearrangements were amplified from genomic DNA extracted from peripheral blood rather than from sorted cells or RNA. The material sequenced was blood. The origin of this receptor is a human donor in good health. The donor label of this sample is uncertain. The rearranged chain carries TRBV6-6 and TRBJ2-4; TRBD2 aligns with 11 central bases. The bases are TGTGCCACCCTCACCCCTAGCGGGGGGTTTCCCATTCAGTACTTC. This is translated as CATLTPSGGFPIQYF.